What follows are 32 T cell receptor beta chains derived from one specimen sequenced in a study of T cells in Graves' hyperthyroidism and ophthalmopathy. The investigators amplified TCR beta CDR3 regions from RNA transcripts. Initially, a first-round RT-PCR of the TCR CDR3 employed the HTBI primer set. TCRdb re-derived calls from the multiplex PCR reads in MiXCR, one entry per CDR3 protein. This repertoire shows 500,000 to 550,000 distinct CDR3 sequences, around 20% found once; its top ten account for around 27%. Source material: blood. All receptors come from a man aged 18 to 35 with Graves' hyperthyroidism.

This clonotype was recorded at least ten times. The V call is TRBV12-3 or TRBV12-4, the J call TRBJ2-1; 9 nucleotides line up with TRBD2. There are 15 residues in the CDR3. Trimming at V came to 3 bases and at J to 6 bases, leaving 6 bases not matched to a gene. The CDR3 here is CASSFAGGLANEQFF. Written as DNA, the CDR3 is TGTGCCAGCAGTTTCGCGGGGGGGTTGGCCAATGAGCAGTTCTTC.

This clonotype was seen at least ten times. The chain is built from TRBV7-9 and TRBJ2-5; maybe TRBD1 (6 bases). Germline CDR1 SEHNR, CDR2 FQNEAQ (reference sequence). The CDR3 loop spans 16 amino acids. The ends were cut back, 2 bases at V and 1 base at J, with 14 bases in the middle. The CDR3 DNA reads TGTGCCAGCAGCTTAAAAACAGGGTGGGTCCAAGAGACCCAGTACTTC. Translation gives CASSLKTGWVQETQYF.

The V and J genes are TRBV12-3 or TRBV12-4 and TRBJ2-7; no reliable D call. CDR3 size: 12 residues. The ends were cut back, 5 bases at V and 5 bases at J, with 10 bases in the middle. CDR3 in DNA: TGTGCCAGCAGTGGGTCAAGGAACGAGCAGTACTTC. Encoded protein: CASSGSRNEQYF.

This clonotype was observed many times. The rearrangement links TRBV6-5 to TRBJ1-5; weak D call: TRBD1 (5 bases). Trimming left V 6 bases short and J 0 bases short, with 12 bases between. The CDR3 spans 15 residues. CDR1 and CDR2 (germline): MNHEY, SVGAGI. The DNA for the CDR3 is TGTGCCAGCAGGATGACAGAGATTAGCAATCAGCCCCAGCATTTT. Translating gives CASRMTEISNQPQHF.

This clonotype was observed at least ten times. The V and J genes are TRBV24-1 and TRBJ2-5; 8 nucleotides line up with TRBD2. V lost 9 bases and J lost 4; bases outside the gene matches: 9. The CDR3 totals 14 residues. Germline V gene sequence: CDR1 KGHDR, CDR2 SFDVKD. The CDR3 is CATSGLAGGETQYF. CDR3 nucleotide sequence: TGTGCCACCTCCGGGCTAGCGGGCGGAGAGACCCAGTACTTC.

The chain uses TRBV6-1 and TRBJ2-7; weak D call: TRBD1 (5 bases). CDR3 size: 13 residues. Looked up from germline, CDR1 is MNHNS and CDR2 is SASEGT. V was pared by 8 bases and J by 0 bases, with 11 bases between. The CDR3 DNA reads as TGTGCCAGCTTTAAGGGGAACTCCTACGAGCAGTACTTC. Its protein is CASFKGNSYEQYF.

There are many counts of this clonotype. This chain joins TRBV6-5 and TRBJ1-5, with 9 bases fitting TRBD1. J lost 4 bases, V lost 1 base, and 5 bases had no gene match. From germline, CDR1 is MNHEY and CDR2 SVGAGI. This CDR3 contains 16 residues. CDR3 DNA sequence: TGTGCCAGCAGTTACTTGGGGACAGGGCTGAATCAGCCCCAGCATTTT. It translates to CASSYLGTGLNQPQHF.

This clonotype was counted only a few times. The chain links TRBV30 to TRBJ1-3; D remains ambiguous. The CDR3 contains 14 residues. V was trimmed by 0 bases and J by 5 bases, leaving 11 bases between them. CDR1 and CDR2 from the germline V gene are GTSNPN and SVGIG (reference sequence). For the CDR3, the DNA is TGTGCCTGGAGTGTACTCTTGGGCCGAAACACCATATATTTT. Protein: CAWSVLLGRNTIYF.

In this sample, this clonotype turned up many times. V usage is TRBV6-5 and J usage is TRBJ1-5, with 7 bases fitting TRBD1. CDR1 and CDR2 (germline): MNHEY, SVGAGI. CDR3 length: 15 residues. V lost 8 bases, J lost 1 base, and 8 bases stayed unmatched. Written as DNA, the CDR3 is TGTGCCAGCTCACCTAGCAGGGGGAGCAATCAGCCCCAGCATTTT. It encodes CASSPSRGSNQPQHF.

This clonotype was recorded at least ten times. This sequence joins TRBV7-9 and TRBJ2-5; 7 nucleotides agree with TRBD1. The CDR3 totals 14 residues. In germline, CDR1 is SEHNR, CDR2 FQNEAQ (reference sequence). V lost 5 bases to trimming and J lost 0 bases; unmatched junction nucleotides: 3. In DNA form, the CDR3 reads TGTGCCAGCAGCCGGGACAGCTACCAAGAGACCCAGTACTTC. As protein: CASSRDSYQETQYF.

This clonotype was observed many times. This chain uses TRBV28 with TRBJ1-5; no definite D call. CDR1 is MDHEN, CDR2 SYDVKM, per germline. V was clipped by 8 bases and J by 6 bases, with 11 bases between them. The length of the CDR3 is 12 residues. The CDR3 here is CASGSGVQPQHF. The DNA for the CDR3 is TGTGCCAGCGGGTCGGGCGTTCAGCCCCAGCATTTT. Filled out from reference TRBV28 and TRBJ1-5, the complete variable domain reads DVKVTQSSRYLVKRTGEKVFLECVQDMDHENMFWYRQDPGLGLRLIYFSYDVKMKEKGDIPEGYSVSREKKERFSLILESASTNQTSMYLCASGSGVQPQHFGDGTRLSIL.

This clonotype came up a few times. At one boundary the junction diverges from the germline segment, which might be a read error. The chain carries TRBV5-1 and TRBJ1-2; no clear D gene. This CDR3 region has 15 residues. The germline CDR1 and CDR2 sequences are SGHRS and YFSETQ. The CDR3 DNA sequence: TGCGCCAGCAGCCAAGACTCAGCTCCGGTGTATGACTACACCTTC. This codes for CASSQDSAPVYDYTF.

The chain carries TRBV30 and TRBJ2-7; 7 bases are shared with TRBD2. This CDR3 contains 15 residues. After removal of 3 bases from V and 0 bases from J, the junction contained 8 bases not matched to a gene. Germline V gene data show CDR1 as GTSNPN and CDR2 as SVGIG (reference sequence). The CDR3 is CAWRAASGSSYEQYF. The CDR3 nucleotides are TGTGCCTGGAGGGCCGCTAGCGGTAGCTCCTACGAGCAGTACTTC.

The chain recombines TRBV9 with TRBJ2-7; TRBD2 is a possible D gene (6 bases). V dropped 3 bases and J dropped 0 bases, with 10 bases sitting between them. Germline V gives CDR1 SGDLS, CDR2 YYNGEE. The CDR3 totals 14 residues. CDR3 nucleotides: TGTGCCAGCAGCGATTCGCGGGGCTCCTACGAGCAGTACTTC. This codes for CASSDSRGSYEQYF.

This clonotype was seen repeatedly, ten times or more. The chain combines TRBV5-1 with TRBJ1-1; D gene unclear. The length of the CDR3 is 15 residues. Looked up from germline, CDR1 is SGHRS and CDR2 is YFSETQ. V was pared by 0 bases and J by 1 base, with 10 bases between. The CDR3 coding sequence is TGCGCCAGCAGCTTGGCAGGAAGCCGGAACACTGAAGCTTTCTTT. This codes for CASSLAGSRNTEAFF.

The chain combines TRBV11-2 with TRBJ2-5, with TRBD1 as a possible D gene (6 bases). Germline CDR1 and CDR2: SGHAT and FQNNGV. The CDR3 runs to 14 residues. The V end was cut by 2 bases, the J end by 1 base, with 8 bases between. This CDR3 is CASSLRGIQETQYF. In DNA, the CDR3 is TGTGCCAGCAGCTTAAGGGGGATCCAAGAGACCCAGTACTTC.

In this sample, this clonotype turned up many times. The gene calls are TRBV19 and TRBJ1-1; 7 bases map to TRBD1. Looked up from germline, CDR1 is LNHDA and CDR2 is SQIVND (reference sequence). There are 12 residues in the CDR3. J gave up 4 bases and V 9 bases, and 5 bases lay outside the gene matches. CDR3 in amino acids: CASSPGGTEAFF. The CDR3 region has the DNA TGTGCCAGCAGTCCAGGGGGCACTGAAGCTTTCTTT.

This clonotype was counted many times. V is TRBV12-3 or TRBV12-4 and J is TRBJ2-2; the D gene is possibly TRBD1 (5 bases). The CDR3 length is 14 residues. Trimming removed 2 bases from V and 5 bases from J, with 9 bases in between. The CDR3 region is CASSLSRDTGELFF. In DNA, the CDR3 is TGTGCCAGCAGTTTAAGCAGGGATACCGGGGAGCTGTTTTTT.

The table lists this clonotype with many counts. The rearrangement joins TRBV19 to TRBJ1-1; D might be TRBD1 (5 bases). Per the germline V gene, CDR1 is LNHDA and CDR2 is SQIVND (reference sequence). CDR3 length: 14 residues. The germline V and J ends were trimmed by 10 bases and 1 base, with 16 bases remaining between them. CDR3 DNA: TGTGCCATCCGACCGGACCAGGGGAACACTGAAGCTTTCTTT. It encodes CAIRPDQGNTEAFF.

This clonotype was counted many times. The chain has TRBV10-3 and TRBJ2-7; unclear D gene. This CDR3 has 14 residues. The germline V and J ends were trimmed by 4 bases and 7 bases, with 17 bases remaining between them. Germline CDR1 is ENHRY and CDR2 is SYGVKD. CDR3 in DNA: TGTGCCATCAGTGTGAAGGTTGACGGAACGGAGCAGTACTTC. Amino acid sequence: CAISVKVDGTEQYF.

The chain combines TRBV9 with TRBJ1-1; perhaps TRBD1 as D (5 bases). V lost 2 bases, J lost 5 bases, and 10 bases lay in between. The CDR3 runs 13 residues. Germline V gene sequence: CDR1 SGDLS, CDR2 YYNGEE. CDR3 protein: CASSVRGDTEAFF. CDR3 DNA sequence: TGTGCCAGCAGCGTTCGGGGGGATACTGAAGCTTTCTTT. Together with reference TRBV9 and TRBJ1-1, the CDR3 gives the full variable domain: DSGVTQTPKHLITATGQRVTLRCSPRSGDLSVYWYQQSLDQGLQFLIQYYNGEERAKGNILERFSAQQFPDLHSELNLSSLELGDSALYFCASSVRGDTEAFFGQGTRLTVV.

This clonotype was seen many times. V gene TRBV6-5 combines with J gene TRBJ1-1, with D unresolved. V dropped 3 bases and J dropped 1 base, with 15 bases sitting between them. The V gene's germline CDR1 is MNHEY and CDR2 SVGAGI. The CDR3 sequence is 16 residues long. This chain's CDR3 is CASSYMAVRENTEAFF. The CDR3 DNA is TGTGCCAGCAGTTATATGGCAGTCCGGGAGAACACTGAAGCTTTCTTT.

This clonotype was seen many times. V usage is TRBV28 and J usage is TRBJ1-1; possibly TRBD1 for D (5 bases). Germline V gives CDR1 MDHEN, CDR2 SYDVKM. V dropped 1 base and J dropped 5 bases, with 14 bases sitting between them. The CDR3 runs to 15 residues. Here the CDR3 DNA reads TGTGCCAGCAGTTTATCCCAGGGTTTGGGAACTGAAGCTTTCTTT. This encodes CASSLSQGLGTEAFF.

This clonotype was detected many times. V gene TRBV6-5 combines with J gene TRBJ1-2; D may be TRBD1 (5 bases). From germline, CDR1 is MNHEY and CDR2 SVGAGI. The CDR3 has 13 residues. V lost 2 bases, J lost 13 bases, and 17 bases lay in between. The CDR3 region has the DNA TGTGCCAGCAGTTACACCCTGGGAGGGGCACGCACCTTC. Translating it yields CASSYTLGGARTF.

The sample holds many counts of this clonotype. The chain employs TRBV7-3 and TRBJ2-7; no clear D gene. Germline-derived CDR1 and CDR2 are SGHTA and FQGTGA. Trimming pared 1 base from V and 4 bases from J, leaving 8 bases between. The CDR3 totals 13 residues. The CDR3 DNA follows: TGTGCCAGCAGCTTAATTGCCGGGTACGAGCAGTACTTC. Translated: CASSLIAGYEQYF.

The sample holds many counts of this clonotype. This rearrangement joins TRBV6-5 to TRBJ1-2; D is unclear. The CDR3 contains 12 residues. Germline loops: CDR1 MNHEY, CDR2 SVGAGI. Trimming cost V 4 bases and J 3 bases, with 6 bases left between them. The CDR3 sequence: CASSLSDYGYTF. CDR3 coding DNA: TGTGCCAGCAGTTTATCCGACTATGGCTACACCTTC.

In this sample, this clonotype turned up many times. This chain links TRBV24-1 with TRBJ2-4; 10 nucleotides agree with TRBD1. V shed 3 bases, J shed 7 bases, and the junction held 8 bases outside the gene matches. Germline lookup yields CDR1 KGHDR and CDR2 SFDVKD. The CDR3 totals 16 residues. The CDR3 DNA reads TGTGCCACCAGTGATACCCGGACAGGGGGATTCAACATTCAGTACTTC. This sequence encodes CATSDTRTGGFNIQYF.

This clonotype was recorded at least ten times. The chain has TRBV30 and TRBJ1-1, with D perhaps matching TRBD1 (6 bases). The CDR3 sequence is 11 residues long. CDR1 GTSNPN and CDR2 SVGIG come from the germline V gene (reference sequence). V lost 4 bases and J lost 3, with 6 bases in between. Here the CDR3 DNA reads TGTGCCTGGAACAGGGACACTGAAGCTTTCTTT. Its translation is CAWNRDTEAFF.

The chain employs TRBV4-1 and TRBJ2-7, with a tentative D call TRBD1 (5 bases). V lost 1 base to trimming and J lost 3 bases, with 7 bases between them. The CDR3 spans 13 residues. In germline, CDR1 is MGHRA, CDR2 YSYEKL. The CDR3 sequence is CASSQVQDYEQYF. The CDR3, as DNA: TGCGCCAGCAGCCAAGTACAGGACTACGAGCAGTACTTC.

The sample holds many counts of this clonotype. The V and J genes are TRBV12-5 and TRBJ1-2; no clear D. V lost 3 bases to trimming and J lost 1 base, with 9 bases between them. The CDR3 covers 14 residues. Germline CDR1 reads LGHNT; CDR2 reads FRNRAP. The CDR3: CASGFGRFNYGYTF. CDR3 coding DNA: TGTGCTAGTGGTTTCGGCAGATTTAACTATGGCTACACCTTC.

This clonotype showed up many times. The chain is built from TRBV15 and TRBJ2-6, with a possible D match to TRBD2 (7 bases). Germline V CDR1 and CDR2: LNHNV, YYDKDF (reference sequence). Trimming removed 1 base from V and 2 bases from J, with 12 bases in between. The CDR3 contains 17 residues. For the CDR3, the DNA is TGTGCCACCAGCAGAGCAAACGGGGGGCCTGGGGCCAACGTCCTGACTTTC. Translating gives CATSRANGGPGANVLTF.

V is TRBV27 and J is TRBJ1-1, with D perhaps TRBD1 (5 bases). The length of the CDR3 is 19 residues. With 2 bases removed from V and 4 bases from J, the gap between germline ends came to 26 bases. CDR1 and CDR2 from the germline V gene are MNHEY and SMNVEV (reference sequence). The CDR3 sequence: CASSLEYPGRRERGTEAFF. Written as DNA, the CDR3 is TGTGCCAGCAGTTTAGAGTACCCGGGCCGGAGGGAAAGGGGCACTGAAGCTTTCTTT.